The TCR beta chain under discussion was sequenced for a study of long-term antiretroviral therapy in people with HIV. Broader study findings: HIV repertoires had narrower CDR3 length ranges than controls. Unavailable data included ART adherence, viral resistance and therapy changes (switches in treatment).

The length of the CDR3 is 14 residues. Deletions cut 1 base from V and 9 bases from J, with 15 bases between. Germline V gene sequence: CDR1 LGHNA, CDR2 YSLEER. At the survey level, the v3.0 immunoSEQ assay was run. The repertoire was sequenced with immunoSEQ multiplex PCR; TCRdb's copy has only in-frame clones and lacks some. The profile shows about 35,000 clones, about 70% of them singletons. Turning to this clone: No antigen is known for it.

This rearrangement joins TRBV4-3 to TRBJ1-2; maybe TRBD1 (5 bases). The receptor was isolated from a man over 45 with HIV. Specimen: unsorted PBMCs, collected 3 years after starting antiretroviral therapy. The CDR3 coding sequence is TGCGCCAGCAGCCAAGTGCGGGGGGTCAATAGCTACACCTTC. It encodes CASSQVRGVNSYTF.